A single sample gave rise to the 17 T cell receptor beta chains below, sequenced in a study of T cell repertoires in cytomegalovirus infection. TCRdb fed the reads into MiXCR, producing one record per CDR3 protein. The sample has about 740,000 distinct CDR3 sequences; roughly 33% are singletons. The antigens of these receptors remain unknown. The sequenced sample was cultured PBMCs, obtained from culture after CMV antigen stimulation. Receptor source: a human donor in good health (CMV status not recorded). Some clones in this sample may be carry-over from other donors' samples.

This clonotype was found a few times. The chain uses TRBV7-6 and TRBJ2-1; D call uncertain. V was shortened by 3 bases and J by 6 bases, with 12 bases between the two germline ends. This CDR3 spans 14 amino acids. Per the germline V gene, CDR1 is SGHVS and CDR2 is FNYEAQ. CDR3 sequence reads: CASSFGDTPNEQFF. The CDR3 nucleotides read TGTGCCAGCAGCTTCGGTGACACCCCCAATGAGCAGTTCTTC.

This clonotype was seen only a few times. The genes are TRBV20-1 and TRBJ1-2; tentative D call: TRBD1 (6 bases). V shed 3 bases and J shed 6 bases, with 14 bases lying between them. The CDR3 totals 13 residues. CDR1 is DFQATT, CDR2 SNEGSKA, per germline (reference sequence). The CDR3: CSARSGVLDGYTF. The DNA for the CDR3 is TGCAGTGCTAGGTCAGGGGTCCTGGATGGCTACACCTTC.

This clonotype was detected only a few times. The CDR3 protein is CASSAEGTGSNQPQHF. The CDR3 DNA reads TGTGCCAGCAGCGCAGAGGGGACGGGAAGCAATCAGCCCCAGCATTTT. This chain uses TRBV7-9 with TRBJ1-5; D perhaps matches TRBD1 (5 bases). The germline V gene has CDR1 SEHNR and CDR2 FQNEAQ (reference sequence). Between the trimmed V and J ends, which lost 5 bases and 1 base, there was a span of 15 bases. This CDR3 spans 16 amino acids.

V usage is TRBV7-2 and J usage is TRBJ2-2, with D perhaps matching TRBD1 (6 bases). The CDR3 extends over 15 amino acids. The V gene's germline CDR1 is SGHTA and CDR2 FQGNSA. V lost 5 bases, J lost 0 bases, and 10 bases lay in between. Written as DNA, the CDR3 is TGTGCCAGCAGCCGCTACAGGGCGAACACCGGGGAGCTGTTTTTT. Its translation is CASSRYRANTGELFF.

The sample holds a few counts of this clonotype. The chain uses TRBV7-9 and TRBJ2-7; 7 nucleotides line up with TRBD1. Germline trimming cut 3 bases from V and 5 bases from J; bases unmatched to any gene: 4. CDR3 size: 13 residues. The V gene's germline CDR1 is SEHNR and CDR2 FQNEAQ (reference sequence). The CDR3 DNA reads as TGTGCCAGCAGCTTGGCGACAGGGAACGAGCAGTACTTC. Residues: CASSLATGNEQYF.

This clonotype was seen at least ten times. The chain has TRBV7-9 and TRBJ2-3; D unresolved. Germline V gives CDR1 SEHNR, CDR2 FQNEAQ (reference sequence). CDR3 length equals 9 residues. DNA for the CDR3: TGTGCAAGTGGCGATACGCAGTATTTT. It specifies CASGDTQYF.

CDR3 DNA sequence: TGCGCCAGCAGCCTAGCGGACAGTCCGGGTACAGATACGCAGTATTTT. Its translation is CASSLADSPGTDTQYF. The chain employs TRBV4-1 and TRBJ2-3; D possibly matches TRBD1 or TRBD2 (6 bases each). V was shortened by 4 bases and J by 3 bases, with 17 bases between the two germline ends. The CDR3 runs 16 residues. CDR1 MGHRA and CDR2 YSYEKL come from the germline V gene.

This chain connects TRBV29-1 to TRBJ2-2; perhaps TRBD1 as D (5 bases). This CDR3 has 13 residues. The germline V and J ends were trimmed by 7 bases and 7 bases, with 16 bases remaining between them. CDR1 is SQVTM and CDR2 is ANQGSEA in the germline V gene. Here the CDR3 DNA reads TGCAGCGCCCGGCAGGGCTTGGGCGGGGAGCTGTTTTTT. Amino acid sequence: CSARQGLGGELFF.

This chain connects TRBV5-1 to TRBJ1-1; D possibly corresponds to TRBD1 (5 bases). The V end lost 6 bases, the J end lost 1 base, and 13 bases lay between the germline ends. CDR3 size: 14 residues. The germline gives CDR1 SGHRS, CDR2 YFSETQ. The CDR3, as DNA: TGCGCCAGCACTGCGTTTGGGACGAACACTGAAGCTTTCTTT. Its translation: CASTAFGTNTEAFF. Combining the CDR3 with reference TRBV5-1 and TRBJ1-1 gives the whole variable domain KAGVTQTPRYLIKTRGQQVTLSCSPISGHRSVSWYQQTPGQGLQFLFEYFSETQRNKGNFPGRFSGRQFSNSRSEMNVSTLELGDSALYLCASTAFGTNTEAFFGQGTRLTVV.

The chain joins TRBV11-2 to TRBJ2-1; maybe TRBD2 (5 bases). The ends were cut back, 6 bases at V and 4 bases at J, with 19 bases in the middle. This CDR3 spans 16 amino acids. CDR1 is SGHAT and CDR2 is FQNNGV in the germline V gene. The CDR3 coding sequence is TGTGCCAGCAGTCCGCGGGTAGATAACCTTTACAATGAGCAGTTCTTC. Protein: CASSPRVDNLYNEQFF.

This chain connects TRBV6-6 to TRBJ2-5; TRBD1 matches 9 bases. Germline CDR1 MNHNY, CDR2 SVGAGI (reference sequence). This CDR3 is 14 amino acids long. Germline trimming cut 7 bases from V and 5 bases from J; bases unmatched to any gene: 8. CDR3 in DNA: TGTGCCAGCACCGTCCGGGACAGGGTGGAGACCCAGTACTTC. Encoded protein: CASTVRDRVETQYF.

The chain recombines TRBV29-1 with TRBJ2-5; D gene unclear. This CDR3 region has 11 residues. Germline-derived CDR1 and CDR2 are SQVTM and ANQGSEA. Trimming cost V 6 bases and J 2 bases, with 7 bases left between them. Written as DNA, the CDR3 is TGCAGCGTCGATTTTCAAGAGACCCAGTACTTC. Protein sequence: CSVDFQETQYF. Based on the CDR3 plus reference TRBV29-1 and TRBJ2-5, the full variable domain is SAVISQKPSRDICQRGTSLTIQCQVDSQVTMMFWYRQQPGQSLTLIATANQGSEATYESGFVIDKFPISRPNLTFSTLTVSNMSPEDSSIYLCSVDFQETQYFGPGTRLLVL.

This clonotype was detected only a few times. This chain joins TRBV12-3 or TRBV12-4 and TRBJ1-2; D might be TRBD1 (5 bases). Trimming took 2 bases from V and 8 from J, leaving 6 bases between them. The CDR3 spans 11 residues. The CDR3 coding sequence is TGTGCCAGCAGTTTAAGGGACGGCTACACCTTC. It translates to CASSLRDGYTF.

CDR3 DNA sequence: TGCAGTGCTAGAGACCGACAGAGCTCCTATAATTCACCCCTCCACTTT. It encodes CSARDRQSSYNSPLHF. The V gene is TRBV20-1, the J gene TRBJ1-6; maybe TRBD1 (5 bases). CDR3 length equals 16 residues. The V end was cut by 0 bases, the J end by 0 bases, with 9 bases between. Germline-derived CDR1 and CDR2 are DFQATT and SNEGSKA (reference sequence).

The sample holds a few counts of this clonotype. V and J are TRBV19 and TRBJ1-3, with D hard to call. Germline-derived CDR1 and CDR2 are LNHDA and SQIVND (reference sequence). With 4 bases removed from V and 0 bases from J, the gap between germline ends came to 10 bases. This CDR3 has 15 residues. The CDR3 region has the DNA TGTGCCAGTAGTAATTTGCGGCGCTCTGGAAACACCATATATTTT. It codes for CASSNLRRSGNTIYF.

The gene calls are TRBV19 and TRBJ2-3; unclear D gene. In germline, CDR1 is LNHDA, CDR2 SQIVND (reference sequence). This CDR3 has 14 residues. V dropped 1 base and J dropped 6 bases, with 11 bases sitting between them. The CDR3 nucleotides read TGTGCCAGTAGTATAGCCTCCACAACCGATACGCAGTATTTT. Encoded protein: CASSIASTTDTQYF.

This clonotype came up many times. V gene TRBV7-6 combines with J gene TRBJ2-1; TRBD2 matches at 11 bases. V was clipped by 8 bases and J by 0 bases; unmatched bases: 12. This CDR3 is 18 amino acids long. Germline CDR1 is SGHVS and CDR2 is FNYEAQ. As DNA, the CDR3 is TGTGCCAGCCTCTCTAGCGGGGGGTCTGAGAGCTCCTACAATGAGCAGTTCTTC. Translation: CASLSSGGSESSYNEQFF.